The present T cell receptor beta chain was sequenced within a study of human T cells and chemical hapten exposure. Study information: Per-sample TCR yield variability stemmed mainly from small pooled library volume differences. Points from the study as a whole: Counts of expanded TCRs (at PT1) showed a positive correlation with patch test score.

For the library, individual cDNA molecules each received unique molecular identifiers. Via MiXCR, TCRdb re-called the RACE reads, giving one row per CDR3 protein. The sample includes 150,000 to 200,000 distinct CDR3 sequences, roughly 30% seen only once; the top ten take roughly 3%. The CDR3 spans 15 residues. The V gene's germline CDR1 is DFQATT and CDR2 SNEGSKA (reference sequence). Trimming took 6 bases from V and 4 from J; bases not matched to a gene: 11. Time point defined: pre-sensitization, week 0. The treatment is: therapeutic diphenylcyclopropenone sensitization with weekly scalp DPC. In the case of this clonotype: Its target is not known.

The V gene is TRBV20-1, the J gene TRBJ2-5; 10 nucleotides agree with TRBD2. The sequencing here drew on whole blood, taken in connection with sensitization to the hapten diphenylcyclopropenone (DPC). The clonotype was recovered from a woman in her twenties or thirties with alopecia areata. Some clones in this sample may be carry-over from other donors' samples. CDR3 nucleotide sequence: TGCAGTGCCGAGATGAGCGGGGGGGCCGGAGAGACCCAGTACTTC. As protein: CSAEMSGGAGETQYF.